The sequence of this T cell receptor (beta chain) was determined in a study of CD8 T cells in Susac syndrome. RNA amounts of about 0.5 to 1 ug underwent reverse transcription with random hexamers. An immunoSEQ multiplex PCR generated amplified TCR beta CDR3 products spanning 54 Vbeta and 13 Jbeta. One entry per CDR3 protein, called by TCRdb with MiXCR from the immunoSEQ multiplex PCR reads. Of 50,000 or so distinct CDR3 sequences listed, about 92% are singletons. CD8+ and CD4+ blood T cells underwent TCR beta sequencing. The CD8+ and CD4+ T cells were isolated magnetically using a negative isolation approach, whereas the TEMRA cells were enriched by FACS. Findings and limits, study-wide: The study conceded that its TCR sequencing and HLA analysis involved relatively few individuals.

With regard to this clonotype: Its antigen is not identified.

Germline V gives CDR1 SGHAT, CDR2 FQNNGV. The CDR3 consists of 16 residues. Trimming took 3 bases from V and 0 from J, leaving 13 bases between them. This receptor was obtained from a human donor with multiple sclerosis. The sequencing sample was made of CD8+ T cells from PBMCs. V is TRBV11-2 and J is TRBJ2-3, with D perhaps TRBD1 (5 bases). For the CDR3, the DNA is TGTGCCAGCAGCTTCCAGGGTGTGGTGAGCACAGATACGCAGTATTTT. Protein sequence: CASSFQGVVSTDTQYF.